Listed here are 5 T cell receptor beta chains from one sample, sequenced in a study of T-cell memory formation after mild COVID-19. TCRdb independently ran MiXCR on the 5' RACE reads; one entry per CDR3 protein. The sample comprises 580,000 or so distinct CDR3 sequences, 15% to 20% of which are singletons, and just over 8% rests with the top ten. The sequenced material came from PBMCs or a T cell subset sorted from them (not recorded which). These receptors all come from an adult woman who had mild COVID-19 (a few samples of this study predate the infection). Cell type and time point are not known.

This chain joins TRBV6-5 and TRBJ2-7; D is perhaps TRBD1 (5 bases). V lost 5 bases and J 6 bases, leaving 14 bases between the germline ends. This CDR3 contains 13 residues. Germline assignment: CDR1 MNHEY and CDR2 SVGAGI. The CDR3 DNA sequence: TGTGCCAGCAGTCTCACCGACAGCACCGAGCAGTACTTC. This encodes CASSLTDSTEQYF.

Only a few counts were recorded for this clonotype. The chain is built from TRBV7-3 and TRBJ2-1; either TRBD1 or TRBD2 may fit D (6 bases each). Per the germline V gene, CDR1 is SGHTA and CDR2 is FQGTGA. CDR3 length equals 15 residues. V lost 1 base, J lost 7 bases, and 14 bases lay in between. The CDR3 region is CASSLSPGAGNEQFF. For the CDR3, the DNA is TGTGCCAGCAGCTTAAGTCCGGGGGCGGGAAATGAGCAGTTCTTC.

The V call is TRBV4-1, the J call TRBJ2-2, with 8 bases lining up with TRBD2. The CDR3 contains 14 residues. Trimming took 8 bases from V and 4 from J; bases not matched to a gene: 6. Germline V gene sequence: CDR1 MGHRA, CDR2 YSYEKL. The CDR3 reads CASDGGRTTGELFF. For the CDR3, the DNA is TGCGCCAGCGATGGCGGGAGGACCACCGGGGAGCTGTTTTTT.

The J gene is TRBJ2-7, the V gene TRBV7-2, with 9 nucleotides matching TRBD2. The V segment lost 3 bases and the J segment 6 bases; nucleotides outside the gene matches: 6. Per germline, CDR1 SGHTA and CDR2 FQGNSA. There are 14 residues in the CDR3. CDR3 amino acids: CASSLSGRSSEQYF. CDR3 sequence (DNA): TGTGCCAGCAGCTTGAGCGGGAGGAGCTCCGAGCAGTACTTC.

The V gene is TRBV24-1, the J gene TRBJ1-2, with D hard to call. CDR1 and CDR2 (germline): KGHDR, SFDVKD. This CDR3 comprises 17 residues. The V end was cut by 10 bases, the J end by 2 bases, with 25 bases between. The CDR3 region is CATGGSRQDPFNYGYTF. DNA for the CDR3: TGTGCCACTGGAGGGTCTAGGCAGGACCCTTTCAACTATGGCTACACCTTC.